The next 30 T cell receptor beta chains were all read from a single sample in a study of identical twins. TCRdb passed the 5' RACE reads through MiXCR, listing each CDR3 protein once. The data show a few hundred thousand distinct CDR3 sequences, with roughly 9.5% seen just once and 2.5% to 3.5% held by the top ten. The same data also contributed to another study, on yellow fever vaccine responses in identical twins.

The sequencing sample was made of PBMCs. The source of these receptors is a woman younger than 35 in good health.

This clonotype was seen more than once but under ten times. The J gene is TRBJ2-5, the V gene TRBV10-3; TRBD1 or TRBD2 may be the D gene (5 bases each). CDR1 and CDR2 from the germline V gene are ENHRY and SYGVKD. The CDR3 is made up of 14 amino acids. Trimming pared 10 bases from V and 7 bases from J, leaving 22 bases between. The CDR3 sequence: CATEAQDPRGTQYF. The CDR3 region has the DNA TGTGCCACCGAAGCACAGGACCCCCGGGGGACCCAGTACTTC.

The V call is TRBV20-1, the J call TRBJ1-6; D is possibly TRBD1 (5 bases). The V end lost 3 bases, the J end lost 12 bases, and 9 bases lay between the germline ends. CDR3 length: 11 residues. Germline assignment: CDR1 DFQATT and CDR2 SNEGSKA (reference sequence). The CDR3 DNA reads TGCAGTGCTAGTCAGGGCGAACCCCTCCACTTT. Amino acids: CSASQGEPLHF.

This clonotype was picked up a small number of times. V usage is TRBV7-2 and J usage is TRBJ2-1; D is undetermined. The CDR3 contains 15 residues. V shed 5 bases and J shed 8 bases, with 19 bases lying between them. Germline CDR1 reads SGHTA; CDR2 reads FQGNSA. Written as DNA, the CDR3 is TGTGCCAGCAGCCCCTCTCTCTCCCCCTTCGATGAGCAGTTCTTC. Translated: CASSPSLSPFDEQFF.

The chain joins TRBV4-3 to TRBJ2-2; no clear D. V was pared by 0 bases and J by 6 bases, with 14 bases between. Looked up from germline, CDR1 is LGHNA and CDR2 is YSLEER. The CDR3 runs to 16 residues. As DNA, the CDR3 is TGCGCCAGCAGCCAAGATCTATTCAGCTTATCCGGGGAGCTGTTTTTT. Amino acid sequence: CASSQDLFSLSGELFF.

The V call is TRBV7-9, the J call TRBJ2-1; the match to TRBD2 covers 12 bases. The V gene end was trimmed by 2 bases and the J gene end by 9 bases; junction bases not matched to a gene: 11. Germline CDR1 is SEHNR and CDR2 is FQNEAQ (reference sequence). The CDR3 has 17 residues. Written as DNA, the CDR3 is TGTGCCAGCAGCTTACGGGCTAGCGGGGGGGTTGGGGTTGAGCAGTTCTTC. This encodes CASSLRASGGVGVEQFF.

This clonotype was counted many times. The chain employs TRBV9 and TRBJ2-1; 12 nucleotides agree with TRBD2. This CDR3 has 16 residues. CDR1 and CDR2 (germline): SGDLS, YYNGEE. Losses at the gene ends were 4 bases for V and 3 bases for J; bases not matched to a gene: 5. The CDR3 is CASSPGTSGRYNEQFF. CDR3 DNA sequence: TGTGCCAGCAGCCCCGGGACTAGCGGGCGCTACAATGAGCAGTTCTTC.

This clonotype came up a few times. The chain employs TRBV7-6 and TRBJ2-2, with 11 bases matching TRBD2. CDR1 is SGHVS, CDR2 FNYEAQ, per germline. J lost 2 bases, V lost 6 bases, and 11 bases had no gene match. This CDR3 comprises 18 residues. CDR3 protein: CASSQRPGLADNTGELFF. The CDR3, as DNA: TGTGCCAGCAGTCAAAGACCGGGACTAGCGGATAACACCGGGGAGCTGTTTTTT.

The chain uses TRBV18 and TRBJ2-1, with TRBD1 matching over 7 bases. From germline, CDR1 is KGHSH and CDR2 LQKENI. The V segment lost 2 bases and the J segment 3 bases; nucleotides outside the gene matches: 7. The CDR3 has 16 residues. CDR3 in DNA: TGTGCCAGCTCACCAGGCCGGGACAGTCTCTACAATGAGCAGTTCTTC. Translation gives CASSPGRDSLYNEQFF.

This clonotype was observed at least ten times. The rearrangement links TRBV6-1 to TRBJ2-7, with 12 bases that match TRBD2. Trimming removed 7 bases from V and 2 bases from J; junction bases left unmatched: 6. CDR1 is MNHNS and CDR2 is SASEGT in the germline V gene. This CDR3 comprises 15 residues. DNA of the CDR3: TGTGCCAGCAAGAGGACTAGCGGGGATACCTACGAGCAGTACTTC. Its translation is CASKRTSGDTYEQYF.

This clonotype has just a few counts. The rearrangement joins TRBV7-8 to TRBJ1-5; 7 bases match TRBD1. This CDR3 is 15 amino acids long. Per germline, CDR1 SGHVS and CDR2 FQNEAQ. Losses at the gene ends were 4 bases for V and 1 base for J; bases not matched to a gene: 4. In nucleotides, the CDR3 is TGTGCCAGCAGCTCACAGGGGAGCAGCAATCAGCCCCAGCATTTT. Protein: CASSSQGSSNQPQHF.

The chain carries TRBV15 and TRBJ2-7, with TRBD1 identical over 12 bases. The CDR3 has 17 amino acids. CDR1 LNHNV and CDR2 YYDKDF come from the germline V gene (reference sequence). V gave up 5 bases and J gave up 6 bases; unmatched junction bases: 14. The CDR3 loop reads CATSRAVVGQGAPEQYF. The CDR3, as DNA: TGTGCCACCAGCCGGGCGGTGGTGGGACAGGGGGCACCCGAGCAGTACTTC.

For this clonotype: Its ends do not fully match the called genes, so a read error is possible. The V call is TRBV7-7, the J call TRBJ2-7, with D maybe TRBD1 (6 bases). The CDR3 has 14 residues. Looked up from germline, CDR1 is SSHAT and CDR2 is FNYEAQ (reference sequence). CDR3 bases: TGTGCTAGCAGCTACGGGACACCCCCCTACGAGCAGTACTTC. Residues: CASSYGTPPYEQYF.

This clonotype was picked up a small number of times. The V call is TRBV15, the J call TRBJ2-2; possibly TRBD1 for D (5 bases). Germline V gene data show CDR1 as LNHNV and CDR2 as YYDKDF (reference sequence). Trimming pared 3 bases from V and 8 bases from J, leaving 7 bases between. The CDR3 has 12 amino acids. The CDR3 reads CATSSRTGELFF. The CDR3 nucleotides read TGTGCCACCAGCAGTCGGACAGGGGAGCTGTTTTTT.

DNA for the CDR3: TGTGCCTGGGCAGAAACTAGCGGGGACTACAATGAGCAGTTCTTC. Translating gives CAWAETSGDYNEQFF. The V gene is TRBV30, the J gene TRBJ2-1; 10 nucleotides match TRBD2. CDR1 is GTSNPN, CDR2 SVGIG, per germline (reference sequence). The CDR3 has 15 amino acids. Trimming cost V 5 bases and J 3 bases; bases outside gene matches: 7.

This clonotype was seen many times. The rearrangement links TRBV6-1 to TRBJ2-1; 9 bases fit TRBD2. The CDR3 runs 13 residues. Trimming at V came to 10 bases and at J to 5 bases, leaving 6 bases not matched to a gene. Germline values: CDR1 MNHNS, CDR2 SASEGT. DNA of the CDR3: TGTGCCACGGGGACTAGCCTCCACAATGAGCAGTTCTTC. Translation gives CATGTSLHNEQFF.

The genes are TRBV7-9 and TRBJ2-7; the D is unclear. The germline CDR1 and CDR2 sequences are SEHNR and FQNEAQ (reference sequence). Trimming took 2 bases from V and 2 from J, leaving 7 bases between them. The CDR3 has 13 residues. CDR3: CASSLHGAYEQYF. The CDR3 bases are TGTGCCAGCAGCTTACACGGAGCCTACGAGCAGTACTTC. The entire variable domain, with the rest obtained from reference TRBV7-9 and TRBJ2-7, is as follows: DTGVSQNPRHKITKRGQNVTFRCDPISEHNRLYWYRQTLGQGPEFLTYFQNEAQLEKSRLLSDRFSAERPKGSFSTLEIQRTEQGDSAMYLCASSLHGAYEQYFGPGTRLTVT.

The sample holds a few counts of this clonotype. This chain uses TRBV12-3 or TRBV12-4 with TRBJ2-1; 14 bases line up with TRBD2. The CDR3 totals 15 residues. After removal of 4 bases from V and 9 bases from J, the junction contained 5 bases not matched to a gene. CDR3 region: CASSSGTSGSSEQFF. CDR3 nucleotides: TGTGCCAGCAGTTCCGGGACTAGCGGGAGCAGTGAGCAGTTCTTC.

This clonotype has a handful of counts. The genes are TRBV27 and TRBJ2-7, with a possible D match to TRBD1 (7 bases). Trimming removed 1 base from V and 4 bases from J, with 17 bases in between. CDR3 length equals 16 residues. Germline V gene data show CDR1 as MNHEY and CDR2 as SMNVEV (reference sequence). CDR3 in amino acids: CASSLYRRGQRYEQYF. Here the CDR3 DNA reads TGTGCCAGCAGTTTATATCGGAGGGGGCAACGGTACGAGCAGTACTTC.

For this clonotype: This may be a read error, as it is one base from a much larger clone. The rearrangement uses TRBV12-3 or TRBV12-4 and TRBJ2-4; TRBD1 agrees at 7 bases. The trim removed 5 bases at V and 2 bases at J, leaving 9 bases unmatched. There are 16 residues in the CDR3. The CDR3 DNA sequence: TGTGCCAGCAGTCCGGGACAGCAAGTATCCAAAAACATTCAGTACTTC. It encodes CASSPGQQVSKNIQYF.

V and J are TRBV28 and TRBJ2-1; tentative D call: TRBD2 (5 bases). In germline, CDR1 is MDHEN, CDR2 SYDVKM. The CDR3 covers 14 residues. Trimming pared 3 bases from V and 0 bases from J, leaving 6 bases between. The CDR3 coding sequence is TGTGCCAGCAGTTTTCGGGACTCCTACAATGAGCAGTTCTTC. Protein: CASSFRDSYNEQFF.

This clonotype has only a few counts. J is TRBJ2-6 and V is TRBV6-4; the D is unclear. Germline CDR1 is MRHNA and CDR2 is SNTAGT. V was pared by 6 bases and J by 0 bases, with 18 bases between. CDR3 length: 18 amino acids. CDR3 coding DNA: TGTGCCAGCAGAGATCCCACGTTGGTCAGCTCTGGGGCCAACGTCCTGACTTTC. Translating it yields CASRDPTLVSSGANVLTF.

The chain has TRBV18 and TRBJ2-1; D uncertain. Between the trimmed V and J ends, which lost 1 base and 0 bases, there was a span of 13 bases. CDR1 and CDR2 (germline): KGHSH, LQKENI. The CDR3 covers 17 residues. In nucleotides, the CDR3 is TGTGCCAGCTCACCACTAGCCCCCTACAGCTCCTACAATGAGCAGTTCTTC. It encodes CASSPLAPYSSYNEQFF.

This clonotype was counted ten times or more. CDR3 region: CASKGGGNYEQYF. In nucleotides, the CDR3 is TGTGCCAGCAAGGGCGGGGGGAACTACGAGCAGTACTTC. The chain combines TRBV13 with TRBJ2-7; the match to TRBD2 covers 8 bases. V was clipped by 7 bases and J by 3 bases; unmatched bases: 5. CDR1 is PRHDT and CDR2 is FYEKMQ in the germline V gene (reference sequence). This CDR3 comprises 13 residues.

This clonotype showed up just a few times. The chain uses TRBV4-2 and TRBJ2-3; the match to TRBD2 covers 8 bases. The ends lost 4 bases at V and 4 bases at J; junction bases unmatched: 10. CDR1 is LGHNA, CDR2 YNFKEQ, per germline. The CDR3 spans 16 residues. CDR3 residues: CASSLTSGLLSDTQYF. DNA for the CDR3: TGTGCCAGCAGCCTAACTAGCGGTCTGTTGTCAGATACGCAGTATTTT.

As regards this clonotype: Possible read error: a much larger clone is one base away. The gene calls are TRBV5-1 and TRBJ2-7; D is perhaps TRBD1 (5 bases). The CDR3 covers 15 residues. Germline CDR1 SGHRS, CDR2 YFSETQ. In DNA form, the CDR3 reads TGCGCCAGCAGCTTGGGAGGCAGGGCCTCCTACGTGCAGTACTTC. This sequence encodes CASSLGGRASYVQYF.

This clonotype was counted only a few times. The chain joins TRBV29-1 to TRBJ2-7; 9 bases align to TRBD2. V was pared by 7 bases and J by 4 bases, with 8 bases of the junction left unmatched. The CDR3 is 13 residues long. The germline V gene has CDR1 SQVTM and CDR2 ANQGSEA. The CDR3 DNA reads TGCAGCGGCGGGAGCGGGGGGACTTACGAGCAGTACTTC. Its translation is CSGGSGGTYEQYF.

The CDR3 coding sequence is TGCAGTGCTAGCGCGGCGATGAACACTGAAGCTTTCTTT. This sequence encodes CSASAAMNTEAFF. The rearrangement joins TRBV20-1 to TRBJ1-1; no firm D call. Looked up from germline, CDR1 is DFQATT and CDR2 is SNEGSKA (reference sequence). Trimming took off 3 bases at V and 0 bases at J, with 8 bases between the two ends. The CDR3 is 13 amino acids.

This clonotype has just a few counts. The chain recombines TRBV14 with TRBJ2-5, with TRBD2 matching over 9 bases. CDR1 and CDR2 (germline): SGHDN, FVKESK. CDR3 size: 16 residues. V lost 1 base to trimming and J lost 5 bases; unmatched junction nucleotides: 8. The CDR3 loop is CASSQVAGESWETQYF. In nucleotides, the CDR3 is TGTGCCAGCAGCCAAGTAGCGGGAGAGAGTTGGGAGACCCAGTACTTC.

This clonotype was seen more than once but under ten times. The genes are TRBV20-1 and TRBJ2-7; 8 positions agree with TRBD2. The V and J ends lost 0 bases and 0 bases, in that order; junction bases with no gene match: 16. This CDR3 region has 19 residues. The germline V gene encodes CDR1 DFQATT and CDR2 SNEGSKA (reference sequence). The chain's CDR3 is CSARDPSGGLHGNSYEQYF. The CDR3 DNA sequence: TGCAGTGCTAGAGATCCGTCGGGAGGGCTGCACGGTAACTCCTACGAGCAGTACTTC.

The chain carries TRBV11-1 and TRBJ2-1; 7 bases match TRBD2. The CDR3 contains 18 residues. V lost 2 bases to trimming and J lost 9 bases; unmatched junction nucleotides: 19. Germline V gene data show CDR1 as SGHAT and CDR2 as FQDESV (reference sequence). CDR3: CASSLLGYSEGGPREQFF. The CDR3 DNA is TGTGCCAGCAGCTTATTGGGTTATTCGGAGGGAGGGCCTCGTGAGCAGTTCTTC. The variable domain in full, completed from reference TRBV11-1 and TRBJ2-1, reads EAEVAQSPRYKITEKSQAVAFWCDPISGHATLYWYRQILGQGPELLVQFQDESVVDDSQLPKDRFSAERLKGVDSTLKIQPAELGDSAMYLCASSLLGYSEGGPREQFFGPGTRLTVL.